These 20 T cell receptor beta chains were all obtained from the same sample, sequenced in a study of blood T cells in healthy people across ages (dated by TCRdb to about 2015). Libraries were made using 5' RACE. For sequencing, an Illumina HiSeq 2500 was employed. The second PCR ran for roughly 7 to 11 cycles and used a J-beta primer mix along with a sample-barcoded 5' primer. TCRdb reworked the public reads: Q25 trimming with fastp, MiXCR clone assembly, productive beta chains retained. Identical CDR3 protein sequences are pooled into one entry, listed with their most common genes and DNA. This sample comprises around 1.5 million distinct CDR3 sequences, 59% of them detected only once. The top ten clones comprise under 8.5% of the sample. Sequenced material: blood. These receptors were taken from a man aged 18 to 30 in good health.

This clonotype has just a few counts. The rearrangement uses TRBV15 and TRBJ2-5; no firm D call. The CDR3 covers 12 residues. V lost 4 bases to trimming and J lost 3 bases, with 6 bases between them. Germline V lookup: CDR1 LNHNV, CDR2 YYDKDF (reference sequence). In DNA, the CDR3 is TGTGCCACCAGCACAAGAGAAGAGACCCAGTACTTC. Its protein product is CATSTREETQYF.

This clonotype was picked up a small number of times. The rearrangement links TRBV29-1 to TRBJ2-7; D ambiguous. Trimming pared 6 bases from V and 3 bases from J, leaving 27 bases between. Germline assignment: CDR1 SQVTM and CDR2 ANQGSEA. This CDR3 has 17 amino acids. CDR3 sequence (DNA): TGCAGCGTCTTGAATAGTGACGGAAGATCCGCGCTCTACGAGCAGTACTTC. Protein sequence: CSVLNSDGRSALYEQYF.

The chain joins TRBV12-3 or TRBV12-4 to TRBJ1-5; D perhaps matches TRBD1 (6 bases). The CDR3 covers 14 residues. V dropped 3 bases and J dropped 6 bases, with 12 bases sitting between them. The CDR3 nucleotides are TGTGCCAGCAGTTTTAGTCGCAGGGGTCAGCCCCAGCATTTT. Translated: CASSFSRRGQPQHF.

This clonotype was seen a single time. The V gene is TRBV20-1, the J gene TRBJ2-1; 10 bases are a match to TRBD2. The CDR3 runs 16 residues. Germline lookup yields CDR1 DFQATT and CDR2 SNEGSKA (reference sequence). The junction had 7 bases not matched to a gene; V was cut back by 5 bases and J by 0 bases. The CDR3 region is CSAPRTSGLSYNEQFF. CDR3 DNA sequence: TGCAGTGCTCCAAGGACTAGCGGACTCTCCTACAATGAGCAGTTCTTC.

This clonotype occurred a few times. V gene TRBV27 combines with J gene TRBJ1-1; the match to TRBD1 covers 11 bases. Germline values: CDR1 MNHEY, CDR2 SMNVEV (reference sequence). J lost 4 bases, V lost 5 bases, and 6 bases had no gene match. This CDR3 is built from 15 residues. The CDR3 spells CASSRTGGGVTEAFF. CDR3 DNA: TGTGCCAGCAGTCGGACAGGGGGCGGTGTCACTGAAGCTTTCTTT.

The chain couples TRBV5-1 to TRBJ1-2; D is ambiguous. From germline, CDR1 is SGHRS and CDR2 YFSETQ. The CDR3 runs to 15 residues. Trimming pared 4 bases from V and 3 bases from J, leaving 16 bases between. For the CDR3, the DNA is TGCGCCAGCAGCCGAGGACCTCTGGCTGACTATGGCTACACCTTC. Protein product: CASSRGPLADYGYTF.

This clonotype showed up just a few times. This chain joins TRBV29-1 and TRBJ2-1; 12 bases are a match to TRBD2. With V trimmed by 1 base and J by 5 bases, 3 bases remained unmatched. CDR1 is SQVTM, CDR2 ANQGSEA, per germline. The CDR3 runs 15 residues. This CDR3 is CSVEGLAGVNNEQFF. CDR3 nucleotide sequence: TGCAGCGTTGAAGGACTAGCGGGAGTAAACAATGAGCAGTTCTTC.

The rearrangement uses TRBV11-2 and TRBJ2-1; TRBD1 agrees at 7 bases. The germline V gene encodes CDR1 SGHAT and CDR2 FQNNGV. Germline trimming cut 5 bases from V and 2 bases from J; bases unmatched to any gene: 9. The CDR3 has 16 amino acids. The CDR3 coding sequence is TGTGCCAGCAGCACAGGGGCGGCGGATACCTACAATGAGCAGTTCTTC. Translation: CASSTGAADTYNEQFF. Supplemented by reference TRBV11-2 and TRBJ2-1, the full variable domain reads EAGVAQSPRYKIIEKRQSVAFWCNPISGHATLYWYQQILGQGPKLLIQFQNNGVVDDSQLPKDRFSAERLKGVDSTLKIQPAKLEDSAVYLCASSTGAADTYNEQFFGPGTRLTVL.

The chain employs TRBV13 and TRBJ2-5, with D perhaps matching TRBD2 (5 bases). The CDR3 runs 16 residues. Trimming left V 5 bases short and J 1 base short, with 17 bases between. CDR1 PRHDT and CDR2 FYEKMQ come from the germline V gene (reference sequence). The CDR3 DNA follows: TGTGCCAGCAGCCCCGCGGATCCTGGAGGCCAAGAGACCCAGTACTTC. Translated: CASSPADPGGQETQYF.

The V call is TRBV7-9, the J call TRBJ2-1; TRBD2 aligns across 8 bases. Trimming removed 1 base from V and 0 bases from J; junction bases left unmatched: 8. The CDR3 length is 18 residues. Germline CDR1 and CDR2: SEHNR and FQNEAQ (reference sequence). CDR3 sequence reads: CASSLGRGGPRSYNEQFF. As DNA, the CDR3 is TGTGCCAGCAGCTTAGGTCGCGGGGGGCCGCGCTCCTACAATGAGCAGTTCTTC.

In this sample, this clonotype turned up once. CDR3 sequence reads: CASSRGTGVFREKLFF. The CDR3 DNA reads as TGTGCCAGCAGCCGAGGGACAGGGGTTTTCAGGGAAAAACTGTTTTTT. This chain links TRBV7-6 with TRBJ1-4; 10 bases fit TRBD1. V trimming: 5 bases; J trimming: 8 bases; junction bases outside the gene matches: 11. The CDR3 contains 16 residues. Germline assignment: CDR1 SGHVS and CDR2 FNYEAQ.

This chain uses TRBV4-2 with TRBJ1-3; D call uncertain. Trimming cost V 4 bases and J 4 bases, with 14 bases left between them. The germline gives CDR1 LGHNA, CDR2 YNFKEQ. The CDR3 is 15 amino acids. The CDR3 spells CASSPEASGGNTIYF. In DNA form, the CDR3 reads TGTGCCAGCAGCCCGGAGGCTTCGGGCGGAAACACCATATATTTT.

The chain recombines TRBV12-3 or TRBV12-4 with TRBJ2-2, with 9 bases that match TRBD1. The trim removed 7 bases at V and 2 bases at J, leaving 8 bases unmatched. The CDR3 totals 16 residues. The CDR3 DNA reads TGTGCCAGCACAGGACAGGGGACGGCTAACACCGGGGAGCTGTTTTTT. Amino acids: CASTGQGTANTGELFF.

This rearrangement joins TRBV7-9 to TRBJ1-1; no clear D. Looked up from germline, CDR1 is SEHNR and CDR2 is FQNEAQ (reference sequence). The V and J ends lost 0 bases and 10 bases respectively, with 12 bases between them. The CDR3 covers 13 residues. The CDR3: CASSLAIERTAFF. The CDR3 nucleotides are TGTGCCAGCAGCTTAGCTATAGAGAGAACAGCTTTCTTT.

V and J are TRBV6-6 and TRBJ1-1; 7 bases agree with TRBD1. The CDR3 runs 14 residues. The V gene end was trimmed by 4 bases and the J gene end by 5 bases; junction bases not matched to a gene: 7. Germline CDR1 is MNHNY and CDR2 is SVGAGI (reference sequence). CDR3: CASSLRMTGTEAFF. In nucleotides, the CDR3 is TGTGCCAGCAGTTTGAGAATGACAGGGACTGAAGCTTTCTTT.

The J gene is TRBJ2-1, the V gene TRBV15, with 7 bases fitting TRBD2. The J segment lost 6 bases and the V segment lost 0 bases, leaving 5 bases of the junction unmatched. Germline V gives CDR1 LNHNV, CDR2 YYDKDF (reference sequence). CDR3 size: 15 residues. In DNA, the CDR3 is TGTGCCACCAGCAGAGATGCGGGAGCCCTCAATGAGCAGTTCTTC. This translates into CATSRDAGALNEQFF. The full variable domain, with the rest looked up from reference TRBV15 and TRBJ2-1, is DAMVIQNPRYQVTQFGKPVTLSCSQTLNHNVMYWYQQKSSQAPKLLFHYYDKDFNNEADTPDNFQSRRPNTSFCFLDIRSPGLGDTAMYLCATSRDAGALNEQFFGPGTRLTVL.

This clonotype appeared a few times. V usage is TRBV25-1 and J usage is TRBJ2-4; D is unresolved. CDR1 is MGHDK and CDR2 is SYGVNS in the germline V gene. The CDR3 is made up of 16 amino acids. V was cut by 2 bases and J by 3 bases, with 14 bases left in between. CDR3 sequence reads: CASSEGVGSGKNIQYF. The DNA of the CDR3 is TGTGCCAGCAGTGAAGGGGTAGGGTCGGGCAAAAACATTCAGTACTTC.

V usage is TRBV10-3 and J usage is TRBJ2-3; possibly TRBD1 or TRBD2 for D (5 bases each). Germline V gene data show CDR1 as ENHRY and CDR2 as SYGVKD. V lost 4 bases to trimming and J lost 0 bases, with 14 bases between them. The CDR3 is 16 amino acids. CDR3 in DNA: TGTGCCATCAGTGTTACTTGGGACCACAGCACAGATACGCAGTATTTT. Its translation: CAISVTWDHSTDTQYF.

V and J are TRBV28 and TRBJ2-3; 9 nucleotides agree with TRBD2. This CDR3 contains 16 residues. Germline V gene data show CDR1 as MDHEN and CDR2 as SYDVKM. V lost 3 bases to trimming and J lost 5 bases; unmatched junction nucleotides: 9. The CDR3 DNA reads as TGTGCCAGCAGTTTGCCTAGCGGGGTTCGAGTAGATACGCAGTATTTT. This codes for CASSLPSGVRVDTQYF.

J is TRBJ1-5 and V is TRBV6-2 or TRBV6-3, with D maybe TRBD1 (5 bases). Trimming took 5 bases from V and 7 from J, leaving 15 bases between them. The CDR3 consists of 14 residues. Germline-derived CDR1 and CDR2 are MNHEY and SVGEGT. The DNA of the CDR3 is TGTGCCAGCAGTCCCCAGGGTTTTCGACAGCCCCAGCATTTT. It is translated as CASSPQGFRQPQHF.